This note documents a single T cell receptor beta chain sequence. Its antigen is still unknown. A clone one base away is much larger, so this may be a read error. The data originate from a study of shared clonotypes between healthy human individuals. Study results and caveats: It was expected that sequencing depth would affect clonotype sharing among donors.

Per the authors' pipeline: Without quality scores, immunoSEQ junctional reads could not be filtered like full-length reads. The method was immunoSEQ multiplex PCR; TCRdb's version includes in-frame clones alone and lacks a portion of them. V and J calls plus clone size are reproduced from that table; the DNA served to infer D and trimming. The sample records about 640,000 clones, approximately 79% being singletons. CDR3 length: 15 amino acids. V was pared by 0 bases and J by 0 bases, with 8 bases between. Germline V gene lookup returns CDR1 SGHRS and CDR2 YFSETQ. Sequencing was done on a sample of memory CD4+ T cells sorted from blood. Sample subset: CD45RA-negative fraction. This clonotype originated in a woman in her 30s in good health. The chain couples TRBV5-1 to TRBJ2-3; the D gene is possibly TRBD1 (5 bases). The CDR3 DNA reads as TGCGCCAGCAGCTTGGCGACAGCTAGCACAGATACGCAGTATTTT. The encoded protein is CASSLATASTDTQYF.